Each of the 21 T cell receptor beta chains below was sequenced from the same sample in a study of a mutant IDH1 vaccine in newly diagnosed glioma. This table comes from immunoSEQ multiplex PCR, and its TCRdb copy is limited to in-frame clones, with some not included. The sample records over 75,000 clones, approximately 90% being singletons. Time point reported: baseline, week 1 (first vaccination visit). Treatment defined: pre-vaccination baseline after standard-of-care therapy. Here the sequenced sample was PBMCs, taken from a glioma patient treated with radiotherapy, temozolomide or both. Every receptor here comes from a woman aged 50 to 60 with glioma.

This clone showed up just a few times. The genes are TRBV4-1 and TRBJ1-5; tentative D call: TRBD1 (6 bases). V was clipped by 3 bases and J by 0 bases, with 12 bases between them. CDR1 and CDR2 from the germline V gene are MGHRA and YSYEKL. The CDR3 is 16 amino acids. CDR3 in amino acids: CASSQGTSYSNQPQHF. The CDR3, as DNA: TGCGCCAGCAGCCAGGGGACATCTTATAGCAATCAGCCCCAGCATTTT.

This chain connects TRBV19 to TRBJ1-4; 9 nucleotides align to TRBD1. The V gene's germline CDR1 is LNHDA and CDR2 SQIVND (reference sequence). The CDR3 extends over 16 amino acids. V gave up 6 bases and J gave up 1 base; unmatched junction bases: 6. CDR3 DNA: TGTGCCAGTAGCGACAGGGGGGTTGGAACTAATGAAAAACTGTTTTTT. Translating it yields CASSDRGVGTNEKLFF.

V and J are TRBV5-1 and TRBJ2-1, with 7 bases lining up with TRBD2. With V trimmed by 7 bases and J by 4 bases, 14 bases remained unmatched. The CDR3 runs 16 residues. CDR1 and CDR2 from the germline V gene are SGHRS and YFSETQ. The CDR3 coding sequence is TGCGCCAGCTACCCCGGGGGGACCGGAGAGTACAATGAGCAGTTCTTC. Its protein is CASYPGGTGEYNEQFF.

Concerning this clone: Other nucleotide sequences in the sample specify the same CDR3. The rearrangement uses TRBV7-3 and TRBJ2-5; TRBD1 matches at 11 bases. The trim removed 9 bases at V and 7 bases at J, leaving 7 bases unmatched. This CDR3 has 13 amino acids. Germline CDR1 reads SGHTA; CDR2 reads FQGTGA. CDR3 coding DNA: TGTGCCAGTAGCCTGGGACAGGGGGGGACCCAGTACTTC. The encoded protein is CASSLGQGGTQYF.

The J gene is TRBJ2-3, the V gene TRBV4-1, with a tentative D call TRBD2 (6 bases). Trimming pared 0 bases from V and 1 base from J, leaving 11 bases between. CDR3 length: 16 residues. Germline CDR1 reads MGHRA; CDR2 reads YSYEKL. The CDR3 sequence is CASSQDRASGTDTQYF. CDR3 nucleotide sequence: TGCGCCAGCAGCCAAGATCGGGCTAGCGGCACAGATACGCAGTATTTT.

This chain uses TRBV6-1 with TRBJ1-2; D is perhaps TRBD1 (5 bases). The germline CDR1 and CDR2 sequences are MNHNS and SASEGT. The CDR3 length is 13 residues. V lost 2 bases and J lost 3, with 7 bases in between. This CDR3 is CASSEWGDYGYTF. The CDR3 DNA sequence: TGTGCCAGCAGTGAATGGGGGGACTATGGCTACACCTTC.

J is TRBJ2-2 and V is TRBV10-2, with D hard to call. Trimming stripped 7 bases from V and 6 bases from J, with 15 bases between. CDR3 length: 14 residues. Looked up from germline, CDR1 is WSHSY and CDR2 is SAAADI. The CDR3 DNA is TGCGCCAGCACACCACATGGGGTTCCCGGGGAGCTGTTTTTT. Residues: CASTPHGVPGELFF.

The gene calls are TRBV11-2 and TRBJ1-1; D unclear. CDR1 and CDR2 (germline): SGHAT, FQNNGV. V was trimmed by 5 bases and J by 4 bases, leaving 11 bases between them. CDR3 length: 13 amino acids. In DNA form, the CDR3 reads TGTGCCAGCAGCCCCTTTCGGGGCACTGAAGCTTTCTTT. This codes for CASSPFRGTEAFF.

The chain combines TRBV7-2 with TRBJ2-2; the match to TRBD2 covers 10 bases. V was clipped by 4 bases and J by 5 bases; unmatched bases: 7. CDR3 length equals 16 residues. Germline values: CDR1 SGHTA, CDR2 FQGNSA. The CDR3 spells CASSSLAGGSTGELFF. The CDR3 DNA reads TGTGCCAGCAGCTCCTTAGCGGGAGGTAGTACCGGGGAGCTGTTTTTT.

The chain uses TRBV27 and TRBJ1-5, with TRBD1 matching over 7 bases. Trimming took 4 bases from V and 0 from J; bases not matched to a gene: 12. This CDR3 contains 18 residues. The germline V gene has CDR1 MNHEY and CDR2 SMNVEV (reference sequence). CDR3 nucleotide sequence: TGTGCCAGCAGTTCGAAATCCAGGGGGAGGTATAGCAATCAGCCCCAGCATTTT. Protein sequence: CASSSKSRGRYSNQPQHF.

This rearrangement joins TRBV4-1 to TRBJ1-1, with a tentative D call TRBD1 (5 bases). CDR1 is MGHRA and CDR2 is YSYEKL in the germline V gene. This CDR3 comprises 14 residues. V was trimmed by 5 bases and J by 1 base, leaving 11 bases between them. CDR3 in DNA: TGCGCCAGCAGCTGGGGGGTAGAGAACACTGAAGCTTTCTTT. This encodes CASSWGVENTEAFF.

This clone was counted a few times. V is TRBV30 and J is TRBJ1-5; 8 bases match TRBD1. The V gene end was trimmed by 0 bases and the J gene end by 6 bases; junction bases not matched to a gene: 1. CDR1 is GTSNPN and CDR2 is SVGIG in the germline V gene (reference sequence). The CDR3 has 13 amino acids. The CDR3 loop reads CAWSVQGAQPQHF. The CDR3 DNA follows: TGTGCCTGGAGTGTTCAGGGGGCTCAGCCCCAGCATTTT. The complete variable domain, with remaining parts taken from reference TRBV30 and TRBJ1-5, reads SQTIHQWPATLVQPVGSPLSLECTVEGTSNPNLYWYRQAAGRGLQLLFYSVGIGQISSEVPQNLSASRPQDRQFILSSKKLLLSDSGFYLCAWSVQGAQPQHFGDGTRLSIL.

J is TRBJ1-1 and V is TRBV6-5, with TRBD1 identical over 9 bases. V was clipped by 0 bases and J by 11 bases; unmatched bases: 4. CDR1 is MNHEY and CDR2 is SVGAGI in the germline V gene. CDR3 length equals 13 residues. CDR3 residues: CASSYSRTGDAFF. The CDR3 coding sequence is TGTGCCAGCAGTTACTCCCGGACAGGGGATGCTTTCTTT.

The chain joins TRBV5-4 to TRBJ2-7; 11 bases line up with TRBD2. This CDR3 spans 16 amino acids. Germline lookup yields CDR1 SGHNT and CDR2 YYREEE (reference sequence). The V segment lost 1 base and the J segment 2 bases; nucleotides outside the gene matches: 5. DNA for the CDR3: TGTGCCAGCAGCTTGCCCGGGACTAGCGGAACCTACGAGCAGTACTTC. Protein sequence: CASSLPGTSGTYEQYF.

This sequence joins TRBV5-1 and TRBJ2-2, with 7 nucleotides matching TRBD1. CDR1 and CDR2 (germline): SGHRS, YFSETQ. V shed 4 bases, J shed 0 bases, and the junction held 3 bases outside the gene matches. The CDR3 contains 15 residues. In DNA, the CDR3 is TGCGCCAGCAGCCCCGGGACAGCGAACACCGGGGAGCTGTTTTTT. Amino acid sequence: CASSPGTANTGELFF.

The CDR3, as DNA: TGTGCCAGCAGCCAAGTGGCGGGAGGCTACAATGAGCAGTTCTTC. Protein sequence: CASSQVAGGYNEQFF. V and J are TRBV4-2 and TRBJ2-1; 8 positions agree with TRBD2. V shed 1 base, J shed 3 bases, and the junction held 2 bases outside the gene matches. CDR1 is LGHNA, CDR2 YNFKEQ, per germline. This CDR3 comprises 15 residues.

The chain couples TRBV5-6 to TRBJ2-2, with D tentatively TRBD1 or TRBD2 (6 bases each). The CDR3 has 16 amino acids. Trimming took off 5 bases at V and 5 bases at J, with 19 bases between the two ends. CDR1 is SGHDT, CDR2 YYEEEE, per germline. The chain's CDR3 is CASSPSQRRGTGELFF. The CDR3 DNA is TGTGCCAGCAGTCCCAGCCAGCGGAGGGGGACCGGGGAGCTGTTTTTT.

The CDR3: CASSQETSGSGEQYF. CDR3 bases: TGCGCCAGCAGCCAAGAGACTAGCGGGAGTGGCGAGCAGTACTTC. The chain employs TRBV4-1 and TRBJ2-7, with 12 bases identical to TRBD2. Germline CDR1 reads MGHRA; CDR2 reads YSYEKL. V lost 0 bases, J lost 6 bases, and 3 bases stayed unmatched. This CDR3 is built from 15 residues.

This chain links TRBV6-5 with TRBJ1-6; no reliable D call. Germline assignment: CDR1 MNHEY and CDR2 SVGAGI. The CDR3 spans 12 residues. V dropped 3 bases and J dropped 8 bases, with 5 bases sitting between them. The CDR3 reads CASSYSYSPLHF. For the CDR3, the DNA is TGTGCCAGCAGTTATAGTTATTCACCCCTCCACTTT.

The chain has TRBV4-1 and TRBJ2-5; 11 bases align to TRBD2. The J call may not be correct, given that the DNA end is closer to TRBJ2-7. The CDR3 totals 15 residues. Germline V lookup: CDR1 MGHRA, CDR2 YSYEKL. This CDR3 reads CASSQGLAGSYEQYF. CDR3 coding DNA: TGCGCCAGCAGCCAAGGACTAGCGGGGTCCTACGAGCAGTACTTC.

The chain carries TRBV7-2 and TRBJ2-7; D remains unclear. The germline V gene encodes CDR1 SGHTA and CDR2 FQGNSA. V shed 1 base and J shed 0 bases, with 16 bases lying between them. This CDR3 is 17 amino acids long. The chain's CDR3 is CASSLDSPPFHSYEQYF. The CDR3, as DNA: TGTGCCAGCAGCTTAGACAGCCCTCCTTTCCACTCCTACGAGCAGTACTTC.